The clone carrying this T cell receptor (beta chain) was recorded many times. Its antigen remains unidentified. This record belongs to a study of T cells after yellow fever vaccination. Study results and limitations: Post-booster samples contained most primary-vaccination clones (about 95% CD4, approximately 88% CD8). Weaker, the secondary response had a peak occurring faster, on day 5 versus 15. Abundant clonotypes from the bulk population could have been carried over as contaminants into FACS-sorted repertoires.

UMIs were added to TCR cDNA along with a universal primer site when it was made by 5'RACE template switching. TCRdb re-called the 5' RACE reads with MiXCR, one entry per CDR3 protein. This sample has roughly 70,000 distinct CDR3 sequences; about 7.7% occur once, and the top ten carry around 45%. Per the germline V gene, CDR1 is DFQATT and CDR2 is SNEGSKA (reference sequence). V lost 1 base and J lost 7; bases outside the gene matches: 15. The CDR3 loop spans 16 amino acids. The sequences come from CD8+ T cells sorted from PBMCs, collected on the day of the yellow fever booster vaccination. The clonotype originates from a man between 25 and 39 years old who received the YFV17D yellow fever vaccine. This rearrangement joins TRBV20-1 to TRBJ2-7; 8 nucleotides match TRBD1. In nucleotides, the CDR3 is TGCAGTGCTAGAGGCCCCCGGACAGGGCCGGTTCTTGAGCAGTACTTC. Amino acid sequence: CSARGPRTGPVLEQYF.